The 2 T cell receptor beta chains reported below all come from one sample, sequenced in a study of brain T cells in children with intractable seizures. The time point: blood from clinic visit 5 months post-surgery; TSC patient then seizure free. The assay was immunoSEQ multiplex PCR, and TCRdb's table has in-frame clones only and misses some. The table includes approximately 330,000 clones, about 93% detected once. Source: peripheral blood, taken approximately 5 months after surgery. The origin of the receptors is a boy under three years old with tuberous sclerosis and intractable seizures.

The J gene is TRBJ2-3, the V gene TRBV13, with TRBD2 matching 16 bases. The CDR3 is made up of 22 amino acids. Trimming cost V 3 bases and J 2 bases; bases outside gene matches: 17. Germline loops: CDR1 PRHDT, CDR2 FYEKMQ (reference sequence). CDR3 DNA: TGTGCCAGCAGCTTCGGGACTAACATTGTGGGGACTAGCGGGGGGGCCACAGATACGCAGTATTTT. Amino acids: CASSFGTNIVGTSGGATDTQYF.

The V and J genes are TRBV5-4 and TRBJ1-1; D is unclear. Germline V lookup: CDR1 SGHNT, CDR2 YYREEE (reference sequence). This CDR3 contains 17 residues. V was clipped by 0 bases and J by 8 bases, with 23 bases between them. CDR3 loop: CASSLGTDLTTEGEAFF. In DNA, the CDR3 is TGTGCCAGCAGCTTGGGGACGGACCTTACGACGGAAGGAGAAGCTTTCTTT.